This entry features one T cell receptor beta chain sequence. The sample originates from a study of CXCR3-negative and CXCR3-positive naive CD8 T cells. The CDR3 has 13 residues. Germline-derived CDR1 and CDR2 are SEHNR and FQNEAQ (reference sequence). UMI-labeled TRB cDNA libraries were prepared by 5' RACE. TCRdb re-called the 5' RACE reads, yielding one record per CDR3 amino acid sequence without DNA. The sample data list about 66,000 distinct CDR3 sequences. The clonotype originates from a human donor in good health. Some clones in this sample may be carry-over from other donors' samples. Sequencing was done on a sample of naive CXCR3- CD8+ T cells from blood. Subset reported: CD45RO-CCR7+CD27+CD95- naive CD8+ T cells lacking CXCR3 (TNR3-). V is TRBV7-9 and J is TRBJ2-7; TCRdb's D call of TRBD1 is untestable without DNA. The CDR3 spells CASSPQEAYEQYF.